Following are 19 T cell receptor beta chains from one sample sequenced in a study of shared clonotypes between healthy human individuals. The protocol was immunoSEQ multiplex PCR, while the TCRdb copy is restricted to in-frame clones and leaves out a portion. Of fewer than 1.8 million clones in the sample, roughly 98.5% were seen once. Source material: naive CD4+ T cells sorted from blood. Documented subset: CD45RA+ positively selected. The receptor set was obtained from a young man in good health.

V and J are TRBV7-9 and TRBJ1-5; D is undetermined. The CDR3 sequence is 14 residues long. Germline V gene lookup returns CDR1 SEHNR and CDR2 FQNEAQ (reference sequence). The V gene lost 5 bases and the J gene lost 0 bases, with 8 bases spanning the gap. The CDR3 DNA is TGTGCCAGCAGCCAATCAGATAGCAATCAGCCCCAGCATTTT. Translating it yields CASSQSDSNQPQHF. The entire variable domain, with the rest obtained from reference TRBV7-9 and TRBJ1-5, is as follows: DTGVSQNPRHKITKRGQNVTFRCDPISEHNRLYWYRQTLGQGPEFLTYFQNEAQLEKSRLLSDRFSAERPKGSFSTLEIQRTEQGDSAMYLCASSQSDSNQPQHFGDGTRLSIL.

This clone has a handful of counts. The CDR3 here is CASSWTSDTDTQYF. The CDR3 DNA sequence: TGTGCCAGCTCATGGACTAGCGACACAGATACGCAGTATTTT. The chain employs TRBV18 and TRBJ2-3, with TRBD2 matching over 9 bases. The ends lost 5 bases at V and 2 bases at J; junction bases unmatched: 2. This CDR3 has 14 amino acids. The germline CDR1 and CDR2 sequences are KGHSH and LQKENI.

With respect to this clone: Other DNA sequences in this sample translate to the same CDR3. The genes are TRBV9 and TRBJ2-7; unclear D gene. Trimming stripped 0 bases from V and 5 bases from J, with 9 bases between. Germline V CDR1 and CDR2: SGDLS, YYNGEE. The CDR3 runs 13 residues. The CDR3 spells CASSVAPGNEQYF. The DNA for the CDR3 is TGTGCCAGCAGCGTAGCTCCGGGTAACGAGCAGTACTTC.

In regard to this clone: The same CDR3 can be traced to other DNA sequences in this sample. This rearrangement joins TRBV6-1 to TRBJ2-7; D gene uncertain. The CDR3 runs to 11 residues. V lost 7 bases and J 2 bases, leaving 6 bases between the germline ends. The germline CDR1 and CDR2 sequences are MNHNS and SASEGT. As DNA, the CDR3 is TGTGCCAGCACCGAAGCCTACGAGCAGTACTTC. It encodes CASTEAYEQYF.

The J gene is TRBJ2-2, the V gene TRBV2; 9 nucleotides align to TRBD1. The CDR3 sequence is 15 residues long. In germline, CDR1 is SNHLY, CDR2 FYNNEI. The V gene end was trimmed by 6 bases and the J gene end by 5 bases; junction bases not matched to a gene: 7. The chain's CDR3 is CASRARTGDTGELFF. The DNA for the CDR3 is TGTGCCAGCAGAGCCAGGACAGGGGATACCGGGGAGCTGTTTTTT.

Here the CDR3 reads CASSLGQGGSYEQYF. CDR3 bases: TGTGCCAGCAGTTTAGGACAGGGAGGTTCCTACGAGCAGTACTTC. The rearrangement uses TRBV27 and TRBJ2-7; 8 nucleotides match TRBD1. The germline CDR1 and CDR2 sequences are MNHEY and SMNVEV (reference sequence). This CDR3 is 15 amino acids long. The junction had 4 bases not matched to a gene; V was cut back by 2 bases and J by 1 base.

Here the CDR3 reads CASSEGTSGYEQYF. The CDR3 nucleotides read TGTGCCAGCAGTGAGGGGACTAGCGGCTACGAGCAGTACTTC. This chain connects TRBV2 to TRBJ2-7, with 11 bases that match TRBD2. J gave up 3 bases and V 3 bases, and 1 base lay outside the gene matches. Germline assignment: CDR1 SNHLY and CDR2 FYNNEI. CDR3 length: 14 residues. Supplemented by reference TRBV2 and TRBJ2-7, the full variable domain reads EPEVTQTPSHQVTQMGQEVILRCVPISNHLYFYWYRQILGQKVEFLVSFYNNEISEKSEIFDDQFSVERPDGSNFTLKIRSTKLEDSAMYFCASSEGTSGYEQYFGPGTRLTVT.

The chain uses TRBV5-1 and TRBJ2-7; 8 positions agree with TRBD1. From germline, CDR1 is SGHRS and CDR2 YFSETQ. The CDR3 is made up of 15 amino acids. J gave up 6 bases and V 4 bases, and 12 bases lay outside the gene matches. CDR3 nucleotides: TGCGCCAGCAGCCTCCGTACGACAGGGGTGGGCGAGCAGTACTTC. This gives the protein CASSLRTTGVGEQYF.

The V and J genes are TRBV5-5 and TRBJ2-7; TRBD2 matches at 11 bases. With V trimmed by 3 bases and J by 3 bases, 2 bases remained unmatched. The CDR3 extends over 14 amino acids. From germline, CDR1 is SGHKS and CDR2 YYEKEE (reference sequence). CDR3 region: CASSSLAGGYEQYF. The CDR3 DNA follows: TGTGCCAGCAGCTCTCTAGCGGGAGGCTACGAGCAGTACTTC.

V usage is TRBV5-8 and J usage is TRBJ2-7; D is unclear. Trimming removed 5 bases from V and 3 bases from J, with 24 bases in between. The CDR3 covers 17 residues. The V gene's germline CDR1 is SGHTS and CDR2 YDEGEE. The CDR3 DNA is TGTGCCAGCAGTTTCGACTTCGGGCCAACACAAGACTACGAGCAGTACTTC. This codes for CASSFDFGPTQDYEQYF.

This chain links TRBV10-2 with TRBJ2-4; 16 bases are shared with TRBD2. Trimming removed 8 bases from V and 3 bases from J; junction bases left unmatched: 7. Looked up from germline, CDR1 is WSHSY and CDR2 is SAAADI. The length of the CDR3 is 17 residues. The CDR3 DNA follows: TGCGCCAGCCGGGGACTAGCGGGAGGGAGCGTCAAAAACATTCAGTACTTC. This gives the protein CASRGLAGGSVKNIQYF.

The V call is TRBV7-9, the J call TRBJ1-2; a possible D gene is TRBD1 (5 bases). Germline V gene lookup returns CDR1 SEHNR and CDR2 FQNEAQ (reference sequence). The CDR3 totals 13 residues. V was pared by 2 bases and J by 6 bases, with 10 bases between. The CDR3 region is CASSLRQTDGYTF. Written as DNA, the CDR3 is TGTGCCAGCAGCTTACGACAGACGGATGGCTACACCTTC.

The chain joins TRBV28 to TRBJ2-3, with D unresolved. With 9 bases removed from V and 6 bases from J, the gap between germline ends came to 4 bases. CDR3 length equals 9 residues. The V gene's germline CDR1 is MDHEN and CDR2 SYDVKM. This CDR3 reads CARLDTQYF. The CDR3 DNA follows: TGTGCCAGGTTGGATACGCAGTATTTT.

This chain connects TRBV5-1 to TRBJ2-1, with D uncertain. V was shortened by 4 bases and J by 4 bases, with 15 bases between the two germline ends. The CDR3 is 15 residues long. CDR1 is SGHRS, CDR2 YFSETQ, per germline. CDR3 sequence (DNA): TGCGCCAGCAGCCTGGCTCAAATCGCTTACAATGAGCAGTTCTTC. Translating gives CASSLAQIAYNEQFF.

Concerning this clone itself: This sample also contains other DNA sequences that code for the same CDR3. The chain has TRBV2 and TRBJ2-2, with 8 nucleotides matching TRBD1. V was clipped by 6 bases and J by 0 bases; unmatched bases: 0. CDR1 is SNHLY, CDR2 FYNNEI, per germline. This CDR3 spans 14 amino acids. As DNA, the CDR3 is TGTGCCAGCAGACAGGGGGCGAACACCGGGGAGCTGTTTTTT. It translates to CASRQGANTGELFF. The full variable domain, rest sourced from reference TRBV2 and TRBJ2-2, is EPEVTQTPSHQVTQMGQEVILRCVPISNHLYFYWYRQILGQKVEFLVSFYNNEISEKSEIFDDQFSVERPDGSNFTLKIRSTKLEDSAMYFCASRQGANTGELFFGEGSRLTVL.

The CDR3 loop reads CASSENDGRAAYEQYF. The CDR3 coding sequence is TGTGCCAGCAGTGAGAACGACGGGAGGGCCGCCTACGAGCAGTACTTC. The J gene is TRBJ2-7, the V gene TRBV25-1; 8 bases are a match to TRBD2. The germline V gene encodes CDR1 MGHDK and CDR2 SYGVNS. The CDR3 has 16 residues. V gave up 3 bases and J gave up 2 bases; unmatched junction bases: 9.

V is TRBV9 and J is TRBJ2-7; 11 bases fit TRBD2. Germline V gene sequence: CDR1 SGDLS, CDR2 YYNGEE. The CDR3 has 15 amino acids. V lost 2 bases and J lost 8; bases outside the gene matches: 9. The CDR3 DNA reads TGTGCCAGCAGCGTTTCTAGCGGGGGGAGGGAAAAGCAGTACTTC. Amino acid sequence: CASSVSSGGREKQYF.

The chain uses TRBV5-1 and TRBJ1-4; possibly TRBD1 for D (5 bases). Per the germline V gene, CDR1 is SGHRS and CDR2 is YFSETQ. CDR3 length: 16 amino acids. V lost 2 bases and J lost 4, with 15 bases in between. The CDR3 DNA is TGCGCCAGCAGCTTTGCCGCGGGAGGGGATAATGAAAAACTGTTTTTT. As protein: CASSFAAGGDNEKLFF. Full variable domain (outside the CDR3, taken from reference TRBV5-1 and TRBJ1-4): KAGVTQTPRYLIKTRGQQVTLSCSPISGHRSVSWYQQTPGQGLQFLFEYFSETQRNKGNFPGRFSGRQFSNSRSEMNVSTLELGDSALYLCASSFAAGGDNEKLFFGSGTQLSVL.

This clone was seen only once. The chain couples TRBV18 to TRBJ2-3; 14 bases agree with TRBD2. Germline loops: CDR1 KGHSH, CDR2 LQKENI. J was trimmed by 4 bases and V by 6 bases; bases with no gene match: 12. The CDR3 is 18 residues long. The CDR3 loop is CASSSLPGLAGEADTQYF. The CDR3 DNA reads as TGTGCCAGCTCCAGCCTCCCGGGACTAGCGGGAGAAGCAGATACGCAGTATTTT.